One and the same sample provided the 19 T cell receptor beta chains below, sequenced in a study of tumor-infiltrating lymphocytes in primary liver carcinoma. A constant-region primer primed TCR beta cDNA synthesis from 450 to 550 ng of total RNA. For TCR beta, libraries were produced by three nested multiplex PCR rounds using slightly modified ARM-PCR. For around 10 cycles apiece, the opening two PCR rounds ran with TRBV1-TRBV30 forward primers and a C-beta reverse primer. Via MiXCR, TCRdb re-called the multiplex PCR reads, giving one row per CDR3 protein. The data hold about 130,000 distinct CDR3 sequences, with under 65% observed a single time. The study co-extracted DNA and RNA from about 19-30 mg of unsorted bulk tissue. The sample consisted of liver tumor tissue from sampling region 3. Described subset: tumor region T3, left-lateral pole. Source of these receptors: a woman aged 60-70 years with primary liver carcinoma and hepatitis B virus infection.

Concerning this clonotype: Given a much more abundant clone one base away, this may be a read error. The rearrangement uses TRBV14 and TRBJ2-1; TRBD2 aligns across 9 bases. The CDR3 is 18 amino acids. The junction had 24 bases not matched to a gene; V was cut back by 7 bases and J by 11 bases. Germline CDR1 is SGHDN and CDR2 is FVKESK. CDR3 nucleotides: TGTGCCAGCATCCTTAGCGGGAGAAGGTCTCTCGGTTCGATTCAGCAGTTCTTC. It specifies CASILSGRRSLGSIQQFF.

As regards this clonotype: A much larger clonotype is one base distant, so this may be a read error. The rearrangement links TRBV5-6 to TRBJ2-7, with TRBD1 as a possible D gene (6 bases). Per the germline V gene, CDR1 is SGHDT and CDR2 is YYEEEE. The CDR3 covers 15 residues. V shed 4 bases and J shed 1 base, with 15 bases lying between them. CDR3 nucleotides: TGTGCCAGCAGCCCGGGCCTCACAGGGTCCTACGAGCAGTACTTC. This sequence encodes CASSPGLTGSYEQYF.

V and J are TRBV5-6 and TRBJ1-3; D remains ambiguous. CDR1 and CDR2 (germline): SGHDT, YYEEEE. This CDR3 is built from 15 residues. V was cut by 0 bases and J by 3 bases, with 10 bases left in between. The CDR3 here is CASSLGGLFGNTIYF. DNA for the CDR3: TGTGCCAGCAGCTTGGGCGGACTATTTGGAAACACCATATATTTT. Based on the CDR3 plus reference TRBV5-6 and TRBJ1-3, the full variable domain is DAGVTQSPTHLIKTRGQQVTLRCSPKSGHDTVSWYQQALGQGPQFIFQYYEEEERQRGNFPDRFSGHQFPNYSSELNVNALLLGDSALYLCASSLGGLFGNTIYFGEGSWLTVV.

About this clonotype: A clone one base away is much larger, so this may be a read error. The chain has TRBV12-3 or TRBV12-4 and TRBJ2-4; TRBD2 matches 7 bases. The CDR3 has 15 residues. CDR3 in DNA: TGTGCCAGCAGTTTATTTGGCGGGAGCGGAAACAGTCAGTACTTC. It yields the protein CASSLFGGSGNSQYF.

This clonotype was counted ten times or more. The chain employs TRBV7-9 and TRBJ2-7; a possible D gene is TRBD2 (5 bases). Germline V lookup: CDR1 SEHNR, CDR2 FQNEAQ (reference sequence). The CDR3 spans 15 residues. Trimming cost V 3 bases and J 5 bases, with 17 bases left between them. The CDR3 region is CASSLFPRRSHEQYF. CDR3 DNA: TGTGCCAGCAGCTTGTTCCCTCGGAGGAGCCACGAGCAGTACTTC. The whole variable domain, remainder taken from reference TRBV7-9 and TRBJ2-7, is DTGVSQNPRHKITKRGQNVTFRCDPISEHNRLYWYRQTLGQGPEFLTYFQNEAQLEKSRLLSDRFSAERPKGSFSTLEIQRTEQGDSAMYLCASSLFPRRSHEQYFGPGTRLTVT.

This chain joins TRBV7-9 and TRBJ1-1; a possible D gene is TRBD1 (6 bases). The CDR3 consists of 16 residues. Germline CDR1 and CDR2: SEHNR and FQNEAQ (reference sequence). Trimming removed 4 bases at V and 8 bases at J, with 23 bases between. The CDR3 nucleotides are TGTGCCAGCAGCTCGGGGGACATGGGGCCGCATGGGGAAGCTTTCTTT. This gives the protein CASSSGDMGPHGEAFF.

This clonotype was counted ten times or more. The chain couples TRBV2 to TRBJ1-4; TRBD1 matches 7 bases. The CDR3 spans 13 residues. Per the germline V gene, CDR1 is SNHLY and CDR2 is FYNNEI. With V trimmed by 9 bases and J by 1 base, 2 bases remained unmatched. DNA for the CDR3: TGTGCCAGAAGGGACAGAACTAATGAAAAACTGTTTTTT. As protein: CARRDRTNEKLFF.

As concerns this clonotype: One end of the junction does not line up with germline, which may come from a read error. The chain recombines TRBV19 with TRBJ1-1; 9 nucleotides line up with TRBD1. Germline V gene lookup returns CDR1 LNHDA and CDR2 SQIVND (reference sequence). This CDR3 comprises 15 residues. The CDR3 here is CANSMGQGVRAEAFF. The CDR3 bases are TGTGCCAATAGTATGGGACAGGGAGTCCGGGCTGAAGCTTTCTTT.

With respect to this clonotype: One end of the junction varies from germline; a read error may be responsible. This sequence joins TRBV11-3 and TRBJ2-7; the D gene is possibly TRBD2 (5 bases). CDR3 length: 15 residues. The germline CDR1 and CDR2 sequences are SGHNT and YENEEA. CDR3 residues: CTSSLEGIESYEQYF. The CDR3 nucleotides read TGTACCAGCAGCTTAGAGGGTATCGAGAGTTACGAGCAGTACTTC.

As concerns this clonotype: Relative to the germline gene, one junction end is altered; a read error may explain this. The chain carries TRBV11-2 and TRBJ2-3; 10 nucleotides line up with TRBD2. The CDR3 runs 16 residues. CDR1 SGHAT and CDR2 FQNNGV come from the germline V gene. DNA of the CDR3: TGTACCAGTAGCCAACCAGCGGGAGGGCCCGGAGATACGCAGTATTTT. It specifies CTSSQPAGGPGDTQYF.

As concerns this clonotype: A junction end diverges from the germline sequence, so it may reflect a read error. The chain joins TRBV6-5 to TRBJ2-1; 8 positions agree with TRBD2. CDR1 and CDR2 from the germline V gene are MNHEY and SVGAGI. This CDR3 region has 17 residues. The CDR3 region has the DNA TGTGCCGACAGTTACTCAAGGTCGGCGGGAGGTCGCAATGAGCATTTCTTC. Translating gives CADSYSRSAGGRNEHFF.

This clonotype was picked up many times. The V and J genes are TRBV29-1 and TRBJ2-2; TRBD2 aligns across 8 bases. Per germline, CDR1 SQVTM and CDR2 ANQGSEA. The CDR3 runs to 15 residues. With V trimmed by 6 bases and J by 2 bases, 8 bases remained unmatched. CDR3 sequence (DNA): TGCAGCGTCGTAACCGGGACTAGAAACACCGGGGAGCTGTTTTTT. Translating it yields CSVVTGTRNTGELFF.

Concerning this clonotype: A much larger clone lies one base from this, so it may be a read error. V and J are TRBV5-6 and TRBJ1-2; D remains ambiguous. Germline loops: CDR1 SGHDT, CDR2 YYEEEE. The CDR3 covers 14 residues. The CDR3 loop reads CASSLRELSYGCTF. CDR3 bases: TGTGCCAGCAGCTTGCGTGAGCTGTCCTATGGCTGCACCTTC.

The DNA for the CDR3 is TGTGCCAGCAGCCCCGAATTGGAGGCTGATACGCAGTATTTT. Translation gives CASSPELEADTQYF. This rearrangement joins TRBV11-2 to TRBJ2-3, with a tentative D call TRBD2 (5 bases). Trimming cost V 5 bases and J 6 bases, with 15 bases left between them. Germline V gene data show CDR1 as SGHAT and CDR2 as FQNNGV. The CDR3 extends over 14 amino acids.

As to this clonotype: A read error may be the cause here, since a much bigger clone is one base away. The chain links TRBV6-1 to TRBJ1-6; TRBD1 agrees at 7 bases. CDR1 and CDR2 from the germline V gene are MNHNS and SASEGT. Trimming cost V 3 bases and J 7 bases; bases outside gene matches: 18. The CDR3 has 19 residues. The DNA of the CDR3 is TGTGCCAGCAGTGATTTTTTAAATCCCGGGACAGCGAAGAATTCACCCCTCCACTTT. Protein sequence: CASSDFLNPGTAKNSPLHF.

A word on this clonotype: It may be a read error: a sequence one base away is much more abundant. The chain recombines TRBV28 with TRBJ1-2; D unresolved. CDR3 length: 16 residues. The V end lost 7 bases, the J end lost 5 bases, and 23 bases lay between the germline ends. Germline CDR1 reads MDHEN; CDR2 reads SYDVKM. CDR3: CASTVPSDTVKYGYTF. In nucleotides, the CDR3 is TGTGCCAGCACCGTGCCCTCAGATACGGTTAAATATGGCTACACCTTC.

About this clonotype: A much bigger clone sits one base away, suggesting this may be a read error. No conserved phenylalanine or tryptophan is present at the end of the CDR3, so a read error is the likely explanation. The chain links TRBV2 to TRBJ2-3; D is perhaps TRBD2 (6 bases). CDR1 and CDR2 (germline): SNHLY, FYNNEI. This CDR3 has 14 residues. V lost 8 bases and J lost 1, with 13 bases in between. DNA for the CDR3: TGTGCCAGCCCGAGGGCTAGCGGCACAGATACGCAGTATTTG. Translating gives CASPRASGTDTQYL.

The genes are TRBV29-1 and TRBJ2-1; D possibly corresponds to TRBD2 (6 bases). The CDR3 length is 13 residues. With 7 bases removed from V and 7 bases from J, the gap between germline ends came to 17 bases. Germline CDR1 and CDR2: SQVTM and ANQGSEA. This CDR3 reads CSAPRGAGNEQFF. Here the CDR3 DNA reads TGCAGCGCCCCGAGGGGTGCGGGGAATGAGCAGTTCTTC.

Points on this clonotype: Because it lacks the conserved phenylalanine or tryptophan at the end, this CDR3 is likely a read error. This chain uses TRBV7-9 with TRBJ1-1; D remains ambiguous. Trimming pared 2 bases from V and 0 bases from J, leaving 7 bases between. This CDR3 is 14 amino acids long. Germline V gives CDR1 SEHNR, CDR2 FQNEAQ (reference sequence). For the CDR3, the DNA is TGTGCCAGCAGCTTACCGGGGATGAACACTGAAGCTTTCATT. Translation: CASSLPGMNTEAFI.